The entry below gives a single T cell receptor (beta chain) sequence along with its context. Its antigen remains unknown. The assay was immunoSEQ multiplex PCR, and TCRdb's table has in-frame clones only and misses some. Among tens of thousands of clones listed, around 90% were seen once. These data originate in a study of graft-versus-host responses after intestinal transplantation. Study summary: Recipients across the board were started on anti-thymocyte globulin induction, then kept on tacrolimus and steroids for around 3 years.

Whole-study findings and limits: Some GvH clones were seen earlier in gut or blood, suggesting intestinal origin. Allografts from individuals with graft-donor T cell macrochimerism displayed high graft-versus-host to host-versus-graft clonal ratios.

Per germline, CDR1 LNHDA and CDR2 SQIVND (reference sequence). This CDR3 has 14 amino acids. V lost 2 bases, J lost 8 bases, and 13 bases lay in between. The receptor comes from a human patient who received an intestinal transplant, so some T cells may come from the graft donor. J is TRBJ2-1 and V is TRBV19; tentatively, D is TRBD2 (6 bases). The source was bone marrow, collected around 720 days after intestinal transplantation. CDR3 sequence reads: CASSIFGGADEQFF. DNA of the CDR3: TGTGCCAGTAGTATATTTGGCGGGGCGGATGAGCAGTTCTTC.